The present T cell receptor (beta chain) was sequenced within a study of T cells in Graves' hyperthyroidism and ophthalmopathy. RNA transcripts yielded amplified TCR beta CDR3 regions. The study used the HTBI primer set for a first-round RT-PCR of the TCR CDR3. TCRdb used MiXCR to reprocess the multiplex PCR reads, holding one entry per CDR3 protein. The sample consists of around 350,000 distinct CDR3 sequences, approximately 14% of them appearing once. This clonotype has a count of ten or more. This CDR3 is built from 15 residues. The germline V gene has CDR1 SGHRS and CDR2 YFSETQ. Trimming cost V 0 bases and J 1 base, with 8 bases left between them.

The sequenced sample was blood. This chain connects TRBV5-1 to TRBJ2-1; D remains ambiguous. This receptor was obtained from a woman between 18 and 29 years old with Graves' hyperthyroidism that later progressed to Graves' ophthalmopathy. The DNA of the CDR3 is TGCGCCAGCAGCTTGGCCCTTGGTTCCTACAATGAGCAGTTCTTC. This encodes CASSLALGSYNEQFF.